A single sample gave rise to the 12 T cell receptor beta chains below, sequenced in a study of T-cell reconstitution after alpha-beta-depleted transplantation in children. Preparation of the TCRbeta library was carried out with unique molecular identifiers. From the PCR reads, TCRdb called clonotypes with MiXCR, one entry per CDR3 protein. The table lists a few hundred thousand distinct CDR3 sequences, 25% to 30% of them singletons. The source material was PBMCs, sampled before TCRalphabeta/CD19-depleted stem cell transplant. Source of these receptors: a boy younger than two with Wiskott-Aldrich syndrome, due to receive a stem cell transplant.

J is TRBJ2-1 and V is TRBV20-1; D gene unclear. This CDR3 region has 14 residues. Deletions cut 5 bases from V and 7 bases from J, with 18 bases between. Germline lookup yields CDR1 DFQATT and CDR2 SNEGSKA (reference sequence). DNA for the CDR3: TGCAGTGCTGAAGACTTCGCTTTATCGAATGAGCAGTTCTTC. Translated: CSAEDFALSNEQFF.

A few counts support this clonotype. J is TRBJ2-1 and V is TRBV12-3 or TRBV12-4, with D possibly being TRBD1 (6 bases). Trimming shortened V by 6 bases and J by 10 bases, and 13 bases separated the two germline ends. This CDR3 comprises 12 residues. This chain's CDR3 is CASRRQAREQFF. DNA of the CDR3: TGTGCCAGCAGAAGACAGGCTAGAGAGCAGTTCTTC.

Only a few counts were recorded for this clonotype. This rearrangement joins TRBV12-3 or TRBV12-4 to TRBJ2-1, with 9 bases identical to TRBD2. The J segment lost 6 bases and the V segment lost 1 base, leaving 4 bases of the junction unmatched. The CDR3 contains 15 residues. CDR3 DNA sequence: TGTGCCAGCAGTTTAGTAGCGGGAGAGGGCAATGAGCAGTTCTTC. Translation: CASSLVAGEGNEQFF.

Only a few counts were recorded for this clonotype. V usage is TRBV3-1 and J usage is TRBJ2-5; 9 positions agree with TRBD2. CDR1 is LGHDT, CDR2 YNNKEL, per germline (reference sequence). The CDR3 has 16 amino acids. The V gene end was trimmed by 1 base and the J gene end by 4 bases; junction bases not matched to a gene: 7. The CDR3 sequence: CASSQVSGGKRETQYF. The DNA of the CDR3 is TGTGCCAGCAGCCAAGTAAGCGGGGGGAAAAGAGAGACCCAGTACTTC.

This clonotype turned up a few times. The rearrangement links TRBV7-2 to TRBJ2-7, with D maybe TRBD2 (6 bases). The V end was cut by 5 bases, the J end by 2 bases, with 10 bases between. CDR1 and CDR2 from the germline V gene are SGHTA and FQGNSA. This CDR3 comprises 13 residues. CDR3 in DNA: TGTGCCAGCAGCGCCAGACTAGCCTACGAGCAGTACTTC. It specifies CASSARLAYEQYF.

This clonotype turned up a few times. The chain joins TRBV20-1 to TRBJ2-1; D unresolved. Trimming shortened V by 5 bases and J by 12 bases, and 14 bases separated the two germline ends. Germline CDR1 is DFQATT and CDR2 is SNEGSKA (reference sequence). This CDR3 contains 11 residues. In nucleotides, the CDR3 is TGCAGTGCTCGGGCGGATGAAGGGCAGTTCTTC. It translates to CSARADEGQFF.

The table lists this clonotype with a count of one. V usage is TRBV12-3 or TRBV12-4 and J usage is TRBJ2-7; D could derive from TRBD1 or TRBD2 (6 bases each). The CDR3 length is 15 residues. Trimming left V 8 bases short and J 0 bases short, with 17 bases between. The CDR3 region is CASGRTVGGSYEQYF. The CDR3 DNA sequence: TGTGCCAGCGGAAGGACAGTGGGGGGCTCCTACGAGCAGTACTTC.

This rearrangement joins TRBV5-1 to TRBJ1-2, with D possibly matching TRBD1 (5 bases). The CDR3 length is 14 residues. Germline lookup yields CDR1 SGHRS and CDR2 YFSETQ. V was trimmed by 0 bases and J by 4 bases, leaving 10 bases between them. The CDR3 DNA sequence: TGCGCCAGCAGCTTGGTTTCGGGGGGCTATGGCTACACCTTC. Encoded protein: CASSLVSGGYGYTF.

The chain links TRBV27 to TRBJ2-7; 8 nucleotides align to TRBD2. Trimming removed 5 bases from V and 2 bases from J; junction bases left unmatched: 8. Per the germline V gene, CDR1 is MNHEY and CDR2 is SMNVEV (reference sequence). The CDR3 is 15 amino acids. Here the CDR3 reads CASSPLAGRTYEQYF. CDR3 coding DNA: TGTGCCAGCAGTCCCTTAGCGGGAAGGACCTACGAGCAGTACTTC.

The rearrangement links TRBV19 to TRBJ1-5, with D perhaps TRBD1 (5 bases). Trimming took off 7 bases at V and 3 bases at J, with 7 bases between the two ends. There are 12 residues in the CDR3. Germline V lookup: CDR1 LNHDA, CDR2 SQIVND (reference sequence). Here the CDR3 DNA reads TGTGCCAGTACAGGGATCAATCAGCCCCAGCATTTT. It specifies CASTGINQPQHF.

There are a few counts of this clonotype. The genes are TRBV20-1 and TRBJ1-2; D ambiguous. CDR3 length: 15 residues. Germline V lookup: CDR1 DFQATT, CDR2 SNEGSKA (reference sequence). V was clipped by 0 bases and J by 2 bases, with 13 bases between them. DNA for the CDR3: TGCAGTGCTAGAGATCCGGGCGGACGAAACTATGGCTACACCTTC. It translates to CSARDPGGRNYGYTF.

The chain carries TRBV11-2 and TRBJ2-6, with 11 bases aligning to TRBD2. The CDR3 loop spans 18 amino acids. Trimming at V came to 5 bases and at J to 0 bases, leaving 6 bases not matched to a gene. The germline CDR1 and CDR2 sequences are SGHAT and FQNNGV. The CDR3 region has the DNA TGTGCCAGCAGCGAACTAGCGGGAGCAGTCTCTGGGGCCAACGTCCTGACTTTC. This translates into CASSELAGAVSGANVLTF.